The 20 T cell receptor beta chains given below trace back to one sample, sequenced in a study of OX40 agonist ivuxolimab in advanced cancers. Clones were read by immunoSEQ multiplex PCR, and TCRdb kept only the in-frame ones, dropping some. Of around 110,000 clones listed, roughly 93% were seen once; the top ten hold 0.15% to 0.17%. Sequencing was performed on CD4+ or CD8+ T cells sorted from blood, taken in a trial of the OX40 agonist ivuxolimab. Receptor source: an adult with an advanced solid tumor such as melanoma, head and neck, liver or kidney cancer.

This clone was counted once. This chain joins TRBV28 and TRBJ2-3, with D possibly being TRBD2 (6 bases). V was trimmed by 2 bases and J by 6 bases, leaving 12 bases between them. The CDR3 contains 14 residues. CDR1 MDHEN and CDR2 SYDVKM come from the germline V gene. The CDR3 reads CASSLGGSRDTQYF. The DNA of the CDR3 is TGTGCCAGCAGTTTAGGGGGGTCCCGTGATACGCAGTATTTT. Combining the CDR3 with reference TRBV28 and TRBJ2-3 gives the whole variable domain DVKVTQSSRYLVKRTGEKVFLECVQDMDHENMFWYRQDPGLGLRLIYFSYDVKMKEKGDIPEGYSVSREKKERFSLILESASTNQTSMYLCASSLGGSRDTQYFGPGTRLTVL.

This rearrangement joins TRBV18 to TRBJ2-7, with a tentative D call TRBD1 (5 bases). Germline CDR1 reads KGHSH; CDR2 reads LQKENI. This CDR3 has 15 residues. Trimming took off 1 base at V and 5 bases at J, with 15 bases between the two ends. CDR3 nucleotide sequence: TGTGCCAGCTCACCACAGGGGCTTGCTACGGACGAGCAGTACTTC. Its translation is CASSPQGLATDEQYF. Full variable domain (remainder filled in from reference TRBV18 and TRBJ2-7): NAGVMQNPRHLVRRRGQEARLRCSPMKGHSHVYWYRQLPEEGLKFMVYLQKENIIDESGMPKERFSAEFPKEGPSILRIQQVVRGDSAAYFCASSPQGLATDEQYFGPGTRLTVT.

This sequence joins TRBV5-6 and TRBJ1-3; D gene unclear. Germline V lookup: CDR1 SGHDT, CDR2 YYEEEE. V dropped 0 bases and J dropped 1 base, with 8 bases sitting between them. The CDR3 extends over 15 amino acids. The CDR3 protein is CASSLGRGSGNTIYF. DNA of the CDR3: TGTGCCAGCAGCTTGGGCCGGGGATCTGGAAACACCATATATTTT.

The rearrangement uses TRBV6-1 and TRBJ2-3, with D possibly matching TRBD2 (5 bases). CDR3 length: 14 residues. Germline assignment: CDR1 MNHNS and CDR2 SASEGT. V dropped 6 bases and J dropped 3 bases, with 13 bases sitting between them. DNA for the CDR3: TGTGCCAGCAGGGTGGAGCTAGCTACAGATACGCAGTATTTT. Translation gives CASRVELATDTQYF.

The chain links TRBV6-5 to TRBJ2-5; TRBD1 aligns across 7 bases. The ends lost 2 bases at V and 0 bases at J; junction bases unmatched: 0. Germline V gene data show CDR1 as MNHEY and CDR2 as SVGAGI. This CDR3 is 14 amino acids long. The CDR3 DNA sequence: TGTGCCAGCAGTTACGGACAGGACCAAGAGACCCAGTACTTC. Translation: CASSYGQDQETQYF.

CDR3 amino acids: CASSHGTGYNSPLHF. For the CDR3, the DNA is TGCGCCAGCAGCCACGGTACAGGGTATAATTCACCCCTCCACTTT. The chain is built from TRBV5-1 and TRBJ1-6; weak D call: TRBD1 (6 bases). The germline CDR1 and CDR2 sequences are SGHRS and YFSETQ. The CDR3 is 15 residues long. Trimming took off 4 bases at V and 4 bases at J, with 12 bases between the two ends.

V and J are TRBV19 and TRBJ2-3, with 11 positions matching TRBD2. The V gene end was trimmed by 3 bases and the J gene end by 5 bases; junction bases not matched to a gene: 4. Germline V lookup: CDR1 LNHDA, CDR2 SQIVND (reference sequence). The CDR3 is 15 residues long. CDR3 amino acids: CASSMALAGVDTQYF. In nucleotides, the CDR3 is TGTGCCAGTAGTATGGCACTAGCGGGAGTAGATACGCAGTATTTT.

The chain recombines TRBV20-1 with TRBJ1-2; D gene ambiguous. Trimming shortened V by 8 bases and J by 4 bases, and 11 bases separated the two germline ends. CDR3 length: 11 residues. Germline V gives CDR1 DFQATT, CDR2 SNEGSKA (reference sequence). For the CDR3, the DNA is TGCAGTTGGACGGATGGCTATGGCTACACCTTC. Its protein product is CSWTDGYGYTF.

This sequence joins TRBV10-3 and TRBJ1-5; D might be TRBD1 (6 bases). V dropped 11 bases and J dropped 3 bases, with 14 bases sitting between them. Germline V gene lookup returns CDR1 ENHRY and CDR2 SYGVKD. This CDR3 has 13 residues. The CDR3 nucleotides read TGTGCCGGGGGCGGGAACTACAATCAGCCCCAGCATTTT. As protein: CAGGGNYNQPQHF.

The chain carries TRBV9 and TRBJ2-2; 7 nucleotides align to TRBD1. CDR1 and CDR2 (germline): SGDLS, YYNGEE. The CDR3 totals 14 residues. V lost 5 bases and J lost 2; bases outside the gene matches: 3. This CDR3 reads CASRGQLNTGELFF. The CDR3, as DNA: TGTGCCAGCAGGGGACAGCTAAACACCGGGGAGCTGTTTTTT.

V usage is TRBV5-4 and J usage is TRBJ2-5; the D is unclear. This CDR3 region has 11 residues. CDR1 and CDR2 from the germline V gene are SGHNT and YYREEE (reference sequence). The V end lost 4 bases, the J end lost 3 bases, and 4 bases lay between the germline ends. The chain's CDR3 is CASSIKETQYF. CDR3 bases: TGTGCCAGCAGCATTAAAGAGACCCAGTACTTC.

The gene calls are TRBV28 and TRBJ2-1; TRBD1 matches at 8 bases. This CDR3 has 17 amino acids. Losses at the gene ends were 6 bases for V and 0 bases for J; bases not matched to a gene: 10. The germline CDR1 and CDR2 sequences are MDHEN and SYDVKM. Here the CDR3 DNA reads TGTGCCAGCAGCCATCTCGGACAGGGTAACTCCTACAATGAGCAGTTCTTC. It codes for CASSHLGQGNSYNEQFF.

This sequence joins TRBV11-2 and TRBJ1-3; D gene unclear. The V and J ends lost 2 bases and 1 base respectively, with 9 bases between them. Germline V gene lookup returns CDR1 SGHAT and CDR2 FQNNGV. CDR3 length: 15 residues. The CDR3 region is CASSLLLTSGNTIYF. The CDR3 nucleotides are TGTGCCAGCAGCTTACTGCTAACTTCTGGAAACACCATATATTTT.

The chain joins TRBV4-3 to TRBJ2-2; weak D call: TRBD2 (7 bases). Germline V lookup: CDR1 LGHNA, CDR2 YSLEER. V dropped 4 bases and J dropped 6 bases, with 18 bases sitting between them. This CDR3 has 16 residues. The CDR3 loop reads CASSPQGRGGAGELFF. CDR3 nucleotide sequence: TGCGCCAGCAGCCCGCAAGGAAGAGGGGGGGCCGGGGAGCTGTTTTTT.

The chain combines TRBV30 with TRBJ1-5; the D gene is possibly TRBD1 (5 bases). The CDR3 extends over 15 amino acids. CDR1 and CDR2 from the germline V gene are GTSNPN and SVGIG (reference sequence). With 0 bases removed from V and 7 bases from J, the gap between germline ends came to 16 bases. The CDR3 DNA is TGTGCCTGGAGTGTACTCGGGGGGGTCGAACAGCCCCAGCATTTT. Residues: CAWSVLGGVEQPQHF.

This chain links TRBV7-3 with TRBJ2-4, with D uncertain. CDR1 SGHTA and CDR2 FQGTGA come from the germline V gene. The CDR3 extends over 14 amino acids. V dropped 6 bases and J dropped 3 bases, with 12 bases sitting between them. The CDR3 spells CASSSGFGKNIQYF. The CDR3 bases are TGTGCCAGCAGTTCCGGGTTTGGCAAAAACATTCAGTACTTC.

The chain's CDR3 is CASRENWEGGTEAFF. The CDR3, as DNA: TGTGCCAGCCGAGAGAATTGGGAGGGGGGCACTGAAGCTTTCTTT. The chain couples TRBV25-1 to TRBJ1-1; possibly TRBD1 for D (6 bases). The ends were cut back, 8 bases at V and 4 bases at J, with 20 bases in the middle. The germline V gene has CDR1 MGHDK and CDR2 SYGVNS. This CDR3 comprises 15 residues.

The chain recombines TRBV7-8 with TRBJ1-3; 7 nucleotides agree with TRBD1. Trimming cost V 5 bases and J 0 bases; bases outside gene matches: 13. The CDR3 runs to 18 residues. The germline CDR1 and CDR2 sequences are SGHVS and FQNEAQ. The CDR3 DNA follows: TGTGCCAGCAGCCGGAGAACAGGGGCGAGCTTCTCTGGAAACACCATATATTTT. Its protein is CASSRRTGASFSGNTIYF.

The V gene is TRBV14, the J gene TRBJ2-1; no clear D gene. This CDR3 has 17 amino acids. The ends were cut back, 4 bases at V and 0 bases at J, with 16 bases in the middle. Germline loops: CDR1 SGHDN, CDR2 FVKESK. The CDR3 spells CASSPIERLSSYNEQFF. The CDR3 DNA sequence: TGTGCCAGCAGCCCGATCGAAAGACTTAGCTCCTACAATGAGCAGTTCTTC.

The chain is built from TRBV19 and TRBJ2-1, with D perhaps given as TRBD1 or TRBD2 (5 bases each). Germline loops: CDR1 LNHDA, CDR2 SQIVND (reference sequence). Trimming shortened V by 7 bases and J by 2 bases, and 15 bases separated the two germline ends. The CDR3 sequence is 15 residues long. CDR3 nucleotide sequence: TGTGCCAGTAATCCCGGGGCCTCAACCTACAATGAGCAGTTCTTC. It yields the protein CASNPGASTYNEQFF.